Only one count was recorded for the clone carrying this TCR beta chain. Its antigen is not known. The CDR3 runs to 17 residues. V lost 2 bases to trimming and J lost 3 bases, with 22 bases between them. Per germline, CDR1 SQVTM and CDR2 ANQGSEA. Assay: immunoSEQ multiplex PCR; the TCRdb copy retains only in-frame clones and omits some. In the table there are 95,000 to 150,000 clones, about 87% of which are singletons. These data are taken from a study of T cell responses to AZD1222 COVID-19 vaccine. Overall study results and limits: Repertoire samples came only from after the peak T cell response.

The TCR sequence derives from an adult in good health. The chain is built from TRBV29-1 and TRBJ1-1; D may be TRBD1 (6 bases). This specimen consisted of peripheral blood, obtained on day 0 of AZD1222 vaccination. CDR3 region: CSVERPGFLGGHTEAFF. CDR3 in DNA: TGCAGCGTTGAAAGGCCAGGCTTCCTAGGGGGACACACTGAAGCTTTCTTT.